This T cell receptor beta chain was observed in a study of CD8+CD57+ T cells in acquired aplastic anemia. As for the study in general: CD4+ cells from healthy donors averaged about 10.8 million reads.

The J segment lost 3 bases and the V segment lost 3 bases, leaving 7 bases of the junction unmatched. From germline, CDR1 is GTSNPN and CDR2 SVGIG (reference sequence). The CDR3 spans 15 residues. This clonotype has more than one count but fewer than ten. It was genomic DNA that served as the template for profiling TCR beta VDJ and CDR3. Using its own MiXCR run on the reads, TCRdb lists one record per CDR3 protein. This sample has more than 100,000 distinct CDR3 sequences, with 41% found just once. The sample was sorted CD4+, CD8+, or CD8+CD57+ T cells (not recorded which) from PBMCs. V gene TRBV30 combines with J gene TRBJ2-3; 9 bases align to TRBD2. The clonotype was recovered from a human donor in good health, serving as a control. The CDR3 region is CAWSLRGGRTDTQYF. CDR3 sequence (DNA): TGTGCCTGGAGCCTGCGGGGGGGCCGGACAGATACGCAGTATTTT.